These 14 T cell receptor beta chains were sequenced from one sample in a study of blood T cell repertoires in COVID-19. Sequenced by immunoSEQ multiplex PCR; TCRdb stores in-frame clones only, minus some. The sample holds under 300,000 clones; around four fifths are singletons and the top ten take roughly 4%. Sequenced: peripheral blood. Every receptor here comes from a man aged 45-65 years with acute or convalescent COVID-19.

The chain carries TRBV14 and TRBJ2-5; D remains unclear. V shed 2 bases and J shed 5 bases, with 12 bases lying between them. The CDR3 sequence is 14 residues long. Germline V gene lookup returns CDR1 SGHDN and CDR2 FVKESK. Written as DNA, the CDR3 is TGTGCCAGCAGCCAACCTGGCGGCTGGGAGACCCAGTACTTC. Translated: CASSQPGGWETQYF.

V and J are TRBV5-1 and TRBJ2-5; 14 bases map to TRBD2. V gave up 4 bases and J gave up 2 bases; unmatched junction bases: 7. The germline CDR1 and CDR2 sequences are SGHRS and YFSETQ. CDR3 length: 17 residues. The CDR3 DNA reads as TGCGCCAGCAGCCCAGGGACTAGCGGGGGTTTTCAAGAGACCCAGTACTTC. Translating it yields CASSPGTSGGFQETQYF.

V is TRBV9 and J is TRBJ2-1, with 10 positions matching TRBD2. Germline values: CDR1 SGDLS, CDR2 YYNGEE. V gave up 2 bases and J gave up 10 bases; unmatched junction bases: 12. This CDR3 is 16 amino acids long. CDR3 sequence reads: CASSVGGIAGGREQFF. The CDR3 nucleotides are TGTGCCAGCAGCGTGGGGGGAATAGCGGGAGGAAGGGAGCAGTTCTTC.

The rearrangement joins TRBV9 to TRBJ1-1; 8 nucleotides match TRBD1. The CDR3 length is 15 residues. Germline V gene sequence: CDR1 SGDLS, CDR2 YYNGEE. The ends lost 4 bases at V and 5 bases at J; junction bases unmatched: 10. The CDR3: CASSPQGQVRTEAFF. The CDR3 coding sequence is TGTGCCAGCAGCCCTCAGGGACAGGTGAGAACTGAAGCTTTCTTT. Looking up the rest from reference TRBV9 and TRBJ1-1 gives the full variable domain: DSGVTQTPKHLITATGQRVTLRCSPRSGDLSVYWYQQSLDQGLQFLIQYYNGEERAKGNILERFSAQQFPDLHSELNLSSLELGDSALYFCASSPQGQVRTEAFFGQGTRLTVV.

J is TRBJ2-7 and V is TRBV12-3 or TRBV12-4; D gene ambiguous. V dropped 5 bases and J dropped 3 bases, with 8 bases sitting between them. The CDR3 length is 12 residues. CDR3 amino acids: CASSPAGYEQYF. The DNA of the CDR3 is TGTGCCAGCAGTCCTGCCGGCTACGAGCAGTACTTC.

The CDR3 is CAGRQGLENTEAFF. Written as DNA, the CDR3 is TGTGCCGGCCGACAGGGTCTCGAGAACACTGAAGCTTTCTTT. This chain connects TRBV2 to TRBJ1-1; 7 nucleotides agree with TRBD1. With 11 bases clipped from V and 1 base from J, the junction kept 10 bases outside the gene matches. The CDR3 spans 14 residues. The V gene's germline CDR1 is SNHLY and CDR2 FYNNEI.

The CDR3 loop reads CASSSYLQTGEKSGDTQYF. The CDR3 DNA follows: TGTGCCAGCAGCTCATATCTGCAAACAGGGGAGAAGTCGGGGGATACGCAGTATTTT. J is TRBJ2-3 and V is TRBV7-8; 7 bases line up with TRBD1. The CDR3 has 19 amino acids. CDR1 is SGHVS and CDR2 is FQNEAQ in the germline V gene. V trimming: 4 bases; J trimming: 6 bases; junction bases outside the gene matches: 22.

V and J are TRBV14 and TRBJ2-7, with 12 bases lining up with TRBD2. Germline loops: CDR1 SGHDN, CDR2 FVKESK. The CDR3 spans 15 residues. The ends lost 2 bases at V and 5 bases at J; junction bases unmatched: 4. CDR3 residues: CASSQRTSGTDEQYF. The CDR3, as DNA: TGTGCCAGCAGCCAACGGACTAGCGGGACCGACGAGCAGTACTTC.

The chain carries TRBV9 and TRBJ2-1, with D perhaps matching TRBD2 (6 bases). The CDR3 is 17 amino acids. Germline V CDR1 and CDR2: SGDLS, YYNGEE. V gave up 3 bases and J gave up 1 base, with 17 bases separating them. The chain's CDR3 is CASSAPRTMRSYNEQFF. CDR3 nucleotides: TGTGCCAGCAGCGCCCCTCGGACTATGAGATCCTACAATGAGCAGTTCTTC.

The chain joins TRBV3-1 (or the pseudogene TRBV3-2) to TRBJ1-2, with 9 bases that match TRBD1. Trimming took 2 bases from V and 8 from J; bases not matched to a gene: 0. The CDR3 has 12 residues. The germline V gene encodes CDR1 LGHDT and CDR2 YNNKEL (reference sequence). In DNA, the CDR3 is TGTGCCAGCAGCCAAACAGGGGGCGGCTACACCTTC. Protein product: CASSQTGGGYTF.

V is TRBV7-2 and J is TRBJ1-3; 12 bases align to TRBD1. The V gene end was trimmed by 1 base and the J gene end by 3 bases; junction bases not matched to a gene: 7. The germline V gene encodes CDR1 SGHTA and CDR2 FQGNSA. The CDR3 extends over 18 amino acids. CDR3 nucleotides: TGTGCCAGCAGCTTAGTTGGGACAGGGGGCGCCGGTGGAAACACCATATATTTT. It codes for CASSLVGTGGAGGNTIYF. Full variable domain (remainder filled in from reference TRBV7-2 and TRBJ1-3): GAGVSQSPSNKVTEKGKDVELRCDPISGHTALYWYRQSLGQGLEFLIYFQGNSAPDKSGLPSDRFSAERTGGSVSTLTIQRTQQEDSAVYLCASSLVGTGGAGGNTIYFGEGSWLTVV.

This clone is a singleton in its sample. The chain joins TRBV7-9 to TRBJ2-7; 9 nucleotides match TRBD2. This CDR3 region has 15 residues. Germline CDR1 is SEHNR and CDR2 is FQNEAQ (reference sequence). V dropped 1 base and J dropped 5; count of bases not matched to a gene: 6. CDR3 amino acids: CASSLERGAQDEQYF. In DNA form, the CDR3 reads TGTGCCAGCAGCTTAGAGCGGGGGGCGCAGGACGAGCAGTACTTC.

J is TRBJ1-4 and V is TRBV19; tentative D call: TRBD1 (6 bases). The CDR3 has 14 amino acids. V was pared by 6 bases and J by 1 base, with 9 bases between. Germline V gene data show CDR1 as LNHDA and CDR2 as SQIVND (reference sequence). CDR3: CASSPTGTNEKLFF. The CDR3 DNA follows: TGTGCCAGTAGCCCGACAGGAACTAATGAAAAACTGTTTTTT.

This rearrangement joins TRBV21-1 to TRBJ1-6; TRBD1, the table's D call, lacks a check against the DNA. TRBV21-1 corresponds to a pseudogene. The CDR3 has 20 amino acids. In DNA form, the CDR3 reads TGTGCCAGCAGCAAAGACCCGGGACAGGGGGCCGCCTCGAATAATTCACCCCTCCACTTT. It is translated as CASSKDPGQGAASNNSPLHF.